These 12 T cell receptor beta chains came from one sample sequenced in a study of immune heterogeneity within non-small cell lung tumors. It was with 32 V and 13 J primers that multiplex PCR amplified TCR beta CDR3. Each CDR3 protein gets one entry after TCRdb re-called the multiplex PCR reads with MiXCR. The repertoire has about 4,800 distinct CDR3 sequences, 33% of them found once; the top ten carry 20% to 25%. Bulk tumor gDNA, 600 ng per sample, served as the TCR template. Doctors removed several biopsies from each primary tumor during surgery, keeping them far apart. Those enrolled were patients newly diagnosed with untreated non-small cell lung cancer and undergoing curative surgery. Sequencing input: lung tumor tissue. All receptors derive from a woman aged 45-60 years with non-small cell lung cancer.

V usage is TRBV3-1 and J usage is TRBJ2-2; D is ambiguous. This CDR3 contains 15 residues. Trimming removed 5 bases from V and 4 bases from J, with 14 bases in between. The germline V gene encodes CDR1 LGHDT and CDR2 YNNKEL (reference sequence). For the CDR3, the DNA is TGTGCCAGCAGCACCCGATTTAAGAGCACCGGGGAGCTGTTTTTT. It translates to CASSTRFKSTGELFF.

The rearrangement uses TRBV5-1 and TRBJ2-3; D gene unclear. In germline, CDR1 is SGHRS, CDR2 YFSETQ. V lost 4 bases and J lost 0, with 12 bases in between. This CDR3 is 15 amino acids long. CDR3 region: CASSLLGSSTDTQYF. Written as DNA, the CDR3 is TGCGCCAGCAGCCTTCTCGGCTCTAGCACAGATACGCAGTATTTT.

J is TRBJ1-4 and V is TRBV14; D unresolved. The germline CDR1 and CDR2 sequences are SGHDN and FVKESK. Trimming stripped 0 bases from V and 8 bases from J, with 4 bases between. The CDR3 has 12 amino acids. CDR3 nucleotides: TGTGCCAGCAGCCAAGAGCGGGAAAAACTGTTTTTT. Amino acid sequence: CASSQEREKLFF.

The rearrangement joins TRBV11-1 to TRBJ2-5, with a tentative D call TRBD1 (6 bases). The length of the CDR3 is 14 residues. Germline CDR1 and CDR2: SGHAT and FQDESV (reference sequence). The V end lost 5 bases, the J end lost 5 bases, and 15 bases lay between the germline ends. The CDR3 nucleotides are TGTGCCAGCAGCCCGACAGGTCTACTGGAGACCCAGTACTTC. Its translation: CASSPTGLLETQYF. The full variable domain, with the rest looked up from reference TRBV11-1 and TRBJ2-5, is EAEVAQSPRYKITEKSQAVAFWCDPISGHATLYWYRQILGQGPELLVQFQDESVVDDSQLPKDRFSAERLKGVDSTLKIQPAELGDSAMYLCASSPTGLLETQYFGPGTRLLVL.

The CDR3 reads CASSLLFNSGGWQETQYF. CDR3 nucleotide sequence: TGTGCCAGCAGCCTCCTCTTCAACTCGGGGGGGTGGCAAGAGACCCAGTACTTC. The genes are TRBV6-1 and TRBJ2-5, with 8 bases fitting TRBD2. V shed 6 bases, J shed 2 bases, and the junction held 17 bases outside the gene matches. From germline, CDR1 is MNHNS and CDR2 SASEGT. This CDR3 is 18 amino acids long.

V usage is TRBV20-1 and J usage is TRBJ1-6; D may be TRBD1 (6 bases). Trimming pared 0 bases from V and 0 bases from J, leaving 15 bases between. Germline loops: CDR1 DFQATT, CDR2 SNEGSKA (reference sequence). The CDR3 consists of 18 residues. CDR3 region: CSARDIEGVSSYNSPLHF. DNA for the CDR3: TGCAGTGCTAGAGATATCGAGGGGGTGAGCTCCTATAATTCACCCCTCCACTTT.

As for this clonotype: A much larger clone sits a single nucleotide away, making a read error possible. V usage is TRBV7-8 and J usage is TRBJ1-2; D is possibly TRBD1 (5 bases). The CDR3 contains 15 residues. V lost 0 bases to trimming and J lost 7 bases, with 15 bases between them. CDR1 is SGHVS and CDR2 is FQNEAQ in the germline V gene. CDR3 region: CASSLAEAGKFGYTF. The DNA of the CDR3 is TGTGCCAGCAGCTTAGCGGAAGCAGGGAAATTTGGCTACACCTTC.

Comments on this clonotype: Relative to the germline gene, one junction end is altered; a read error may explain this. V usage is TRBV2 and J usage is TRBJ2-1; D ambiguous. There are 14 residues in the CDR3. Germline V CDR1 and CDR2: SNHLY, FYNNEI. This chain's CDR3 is CSSSEGVVGNEQFF. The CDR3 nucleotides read TGTTCCAGCAGTGAAGGAGTTGTCGGCAATGAGCAGTTCTTC.

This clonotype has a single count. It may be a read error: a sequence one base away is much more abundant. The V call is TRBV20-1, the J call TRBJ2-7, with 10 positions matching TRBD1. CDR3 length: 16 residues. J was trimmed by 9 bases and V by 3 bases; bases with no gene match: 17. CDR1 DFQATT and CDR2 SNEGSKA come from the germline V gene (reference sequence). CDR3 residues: CSASPGQGLQRKVQYF. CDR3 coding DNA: TGCAGTGCTAGCCCGGGACAGGGGTTACAAAGGAAAGTGCAGTACTTC.

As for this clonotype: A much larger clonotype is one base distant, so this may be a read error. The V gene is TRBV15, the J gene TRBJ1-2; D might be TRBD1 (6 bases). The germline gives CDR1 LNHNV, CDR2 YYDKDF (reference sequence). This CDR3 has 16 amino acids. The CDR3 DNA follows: TGTACCACCAGCATTGGTTCGGGGGCGTCTATACGAGGCTACACCTTC. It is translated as CTTSIGSGASIRGYTF. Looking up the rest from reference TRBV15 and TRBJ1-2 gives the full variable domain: DAMVIQNPRYQVTQFGKPVTLSCSQTLNHNVMYWYQQKSSQAPKLLFHYYDKDFNNEADTPDNFQSRRPNTSFCFLDIRSPGLGDTAMYLCTTSIGSGASIRGYTFGSGTRLTVV.

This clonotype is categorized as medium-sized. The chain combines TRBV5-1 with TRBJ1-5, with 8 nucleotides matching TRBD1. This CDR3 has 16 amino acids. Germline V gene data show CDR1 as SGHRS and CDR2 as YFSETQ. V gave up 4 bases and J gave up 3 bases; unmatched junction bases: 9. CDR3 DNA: TGCGCCAGCAGCCCAGGGGGCGACCCCTCCAATCAGCCCCAGCATTTT. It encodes CASSPGGDPSNQPQHF.

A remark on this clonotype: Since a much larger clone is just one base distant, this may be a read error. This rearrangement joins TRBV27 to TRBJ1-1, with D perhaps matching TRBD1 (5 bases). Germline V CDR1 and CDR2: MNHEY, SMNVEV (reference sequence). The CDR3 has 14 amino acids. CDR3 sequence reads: CASGRARVNTGAFF. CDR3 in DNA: TGTGCCAGCGGGCGGGCCAGGGTGAACACTGGAGCTTTCTTT.